The TCR beta chain under discussion was sequenced for a study of blood T cells in healthy people across ages. Extracted total RNA amounted to at least 5.5 micrograms for each sample. With a J-beta primer mix and a sample-barcoded 5' primer, a second PCR ran about 6 to 11 cycles. Sequencing recovered at least 2.5 million CDR3-containing paired-end reads from each sample. MiXCR, applied by TCRdb to the 5' RACE reads, yields one record per CDR3 protein. The sample yields approximately 1.5 million distinct CDR3 sequences, about 35% seen once. Overall study results and limits: Long-lived donors carried more naive CD4+ cells and greater diversity than aged donors.

CDR1 and CDR2 (germline): SGDLS, YYNGEE. There are 15 residues in the CDR3. The junction had 6 bases not matched to a gene; V was cut back by 3 bases and J by 3 bases. This clonotype occurred a few times. Its antigen is unknown. The sample consisted of blood. The chain couples TRBV9 to TRBJ2-7; 10 nucleotides agree with TRBD2. This clonotype was sampled from a woman under 40 in good health. The CDR3 region is CASSAAAGGLYEQYF. Written as DNA, the CDR3 is TGTGCCAGCAGCGCGGCAGCGGGGGGGCTCTACGAGCAGTACTTC.